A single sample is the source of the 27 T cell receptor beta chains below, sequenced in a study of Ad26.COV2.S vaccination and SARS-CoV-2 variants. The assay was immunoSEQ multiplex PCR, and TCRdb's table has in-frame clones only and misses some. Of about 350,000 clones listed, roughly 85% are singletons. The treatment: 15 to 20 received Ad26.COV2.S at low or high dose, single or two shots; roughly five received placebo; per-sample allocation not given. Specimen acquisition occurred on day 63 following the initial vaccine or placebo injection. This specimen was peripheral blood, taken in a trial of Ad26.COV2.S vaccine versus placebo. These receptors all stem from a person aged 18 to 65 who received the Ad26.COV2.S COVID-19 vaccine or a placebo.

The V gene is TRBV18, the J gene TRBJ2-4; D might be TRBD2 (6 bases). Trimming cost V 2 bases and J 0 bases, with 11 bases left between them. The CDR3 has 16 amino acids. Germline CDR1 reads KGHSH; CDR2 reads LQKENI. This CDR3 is CASSPSEGLAKNIQYF. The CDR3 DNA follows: TGTGCCAGCTCACCATCGGAGGGATTAGCCAAAAACATTCAGTACTTC.

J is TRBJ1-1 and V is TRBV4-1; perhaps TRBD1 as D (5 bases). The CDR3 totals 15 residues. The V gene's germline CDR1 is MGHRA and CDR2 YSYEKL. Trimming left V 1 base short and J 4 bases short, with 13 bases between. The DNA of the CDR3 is TGCGCCAGCAGCCAAGGTACCCAGGGAGTCACTGAAGCTTTCTTT. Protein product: CASSQGTQGVTEAFF.

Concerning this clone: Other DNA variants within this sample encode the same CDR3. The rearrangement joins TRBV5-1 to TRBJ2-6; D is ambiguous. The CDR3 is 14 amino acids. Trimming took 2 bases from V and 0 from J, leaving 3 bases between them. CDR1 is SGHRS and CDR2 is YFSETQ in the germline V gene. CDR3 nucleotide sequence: TGCGCCAGCAGCTTTGGCTCTGGGGCCAACGTCCTGACTTTC. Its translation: CASSFGSGANVLTF.

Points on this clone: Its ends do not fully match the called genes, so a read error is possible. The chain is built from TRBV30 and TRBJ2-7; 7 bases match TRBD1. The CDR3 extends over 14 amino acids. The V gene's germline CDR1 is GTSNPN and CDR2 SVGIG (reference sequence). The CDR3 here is CAWSRQGQSSEQYF. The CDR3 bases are TGTGCCTGGAGTAGACAGGGCCAGTCCTCCGAGCAGTACTTC.

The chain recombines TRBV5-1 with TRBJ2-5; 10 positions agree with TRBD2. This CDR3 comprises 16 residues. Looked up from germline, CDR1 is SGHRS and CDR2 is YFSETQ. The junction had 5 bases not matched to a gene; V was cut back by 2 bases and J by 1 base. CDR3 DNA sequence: TGCGCCAGCAGCTTCGGGACTAGCGCCTCCCAAGAGACCCAGTACTTC. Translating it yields CASSFGTSASQETQYF.

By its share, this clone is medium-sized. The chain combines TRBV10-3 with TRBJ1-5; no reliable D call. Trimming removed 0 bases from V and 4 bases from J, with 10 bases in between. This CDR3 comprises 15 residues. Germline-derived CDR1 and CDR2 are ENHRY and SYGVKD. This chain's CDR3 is CAISESVGPNQPQHF. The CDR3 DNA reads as TGTGCCATCAGTGAGTCTGTGGGCCCAAATCAGCCCCAGCATTTT.

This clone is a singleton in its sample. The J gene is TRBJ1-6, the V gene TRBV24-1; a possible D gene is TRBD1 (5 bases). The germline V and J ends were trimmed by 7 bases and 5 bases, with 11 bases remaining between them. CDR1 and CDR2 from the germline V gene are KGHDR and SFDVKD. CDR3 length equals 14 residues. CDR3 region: CATRRGVHNSPLHF. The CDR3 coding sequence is TGTGCCACCAGACGAGGGGTCCATAATTCACCCCTCCACTTT.

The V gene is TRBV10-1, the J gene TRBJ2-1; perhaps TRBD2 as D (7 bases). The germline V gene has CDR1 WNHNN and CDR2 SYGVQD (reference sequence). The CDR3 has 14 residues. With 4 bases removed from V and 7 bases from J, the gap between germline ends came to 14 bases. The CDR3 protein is CASSGGGTLNEQFF. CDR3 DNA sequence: TGCGCCAGCAGTGGGGGGGGCACCTTGAATGAGCAGTTCTTC.

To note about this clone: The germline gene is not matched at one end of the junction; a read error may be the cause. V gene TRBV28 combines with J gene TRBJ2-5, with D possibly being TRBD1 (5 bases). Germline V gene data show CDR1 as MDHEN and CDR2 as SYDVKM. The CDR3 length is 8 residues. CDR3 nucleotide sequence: TGTGCCAGCACGACCAGGGACTTC. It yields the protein CASTTRDF.

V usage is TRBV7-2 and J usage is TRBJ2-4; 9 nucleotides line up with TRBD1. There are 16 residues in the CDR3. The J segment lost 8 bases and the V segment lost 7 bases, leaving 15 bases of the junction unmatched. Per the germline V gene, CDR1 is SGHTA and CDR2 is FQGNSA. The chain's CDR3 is CASTYATGGAQDIQYF. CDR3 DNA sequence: TGTGCCAGCACCTACGCCACAGGGGGCGCCCAGGACATTCAGTACTTC.

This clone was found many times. CDR3 sequence (DNA): TGTGCCAGCAGTAAGAACTTCCAGGAAGCTTTCTTT. It specifies CASSKNFQEAFF. This sequence joins TRBV27 and TRBJ1-1; D is unresolved. The CDR3 is 12 amino acids. CDR1 is MNHEY and CDR2 is SMNVEV in the germline V gene (reference sequence). Trimming removed 5 bases at V and 8 bases at J, with 12 bases between.

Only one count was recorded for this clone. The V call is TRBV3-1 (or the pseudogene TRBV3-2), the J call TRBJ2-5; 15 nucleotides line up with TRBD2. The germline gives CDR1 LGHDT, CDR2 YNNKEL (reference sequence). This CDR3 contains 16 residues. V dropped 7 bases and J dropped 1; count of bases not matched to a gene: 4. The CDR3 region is CASTGLAGGVQETQYF. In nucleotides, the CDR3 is TGTGCCAGCACCGGACTAGCGGGAGGGGTCCAAGAGACCCAGTACTTC.

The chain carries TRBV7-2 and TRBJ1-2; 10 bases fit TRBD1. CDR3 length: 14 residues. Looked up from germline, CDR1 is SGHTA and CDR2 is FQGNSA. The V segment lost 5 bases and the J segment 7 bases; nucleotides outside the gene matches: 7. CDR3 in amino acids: CASSAWTGGIGYTF. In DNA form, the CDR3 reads TGTGCCAGCAGCGCCTGGACAGGGGGGATTGGCTACACCTTC.

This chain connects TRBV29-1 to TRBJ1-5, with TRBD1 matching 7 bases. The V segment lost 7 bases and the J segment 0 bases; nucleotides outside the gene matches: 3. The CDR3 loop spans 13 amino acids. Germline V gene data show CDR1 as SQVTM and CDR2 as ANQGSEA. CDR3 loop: CSARGDSNQPQHF. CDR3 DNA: TGCAGCGCCAGGGGGGATAGCAATCAGCCCCAGCATTTT.

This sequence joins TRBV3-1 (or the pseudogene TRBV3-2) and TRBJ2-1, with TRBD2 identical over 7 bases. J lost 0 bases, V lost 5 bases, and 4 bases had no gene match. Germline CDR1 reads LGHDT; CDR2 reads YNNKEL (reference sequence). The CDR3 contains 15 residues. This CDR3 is CASSSSGSSYNEQFF. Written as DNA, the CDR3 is TGTGCCAGCAGCTCTAGCGGAAGCTCCTACAATGAGCAGTTCTTC.

Here the CDR3 DNA reads TGTGCCAGCACCAACCTAAACCTGGACGGTTTAAACACCGGGGAGCTGTTTTTT. Protein product: CASTNLNLDGLNTGELFF. This sequence joins TRBV9 and TRBJ2-2, with D uncertain. The CDR3 runs 18 residues. V was clipped by 6 bases and J by 2 bases, with 23 bases between them. Germline CDR1 SGDLS, CDR2 YYNGEE.

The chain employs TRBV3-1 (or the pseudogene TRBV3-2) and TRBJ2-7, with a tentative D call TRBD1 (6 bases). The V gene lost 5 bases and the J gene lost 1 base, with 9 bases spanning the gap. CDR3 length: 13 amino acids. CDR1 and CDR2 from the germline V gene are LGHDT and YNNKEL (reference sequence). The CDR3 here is CASSYRVSYEQYF. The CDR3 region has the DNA TGTGCCAGCAGCTACAGGGTATCCTACGAGCAGTACTTC.

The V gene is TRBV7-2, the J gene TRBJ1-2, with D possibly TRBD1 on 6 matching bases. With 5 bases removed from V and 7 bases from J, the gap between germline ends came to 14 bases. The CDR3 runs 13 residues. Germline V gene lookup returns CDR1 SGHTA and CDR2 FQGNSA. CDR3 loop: CASSPRTVSGYTF. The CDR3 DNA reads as TGTGCCAGCAGCCCCAGGACAGTCTCTGGCTACACCTTC.

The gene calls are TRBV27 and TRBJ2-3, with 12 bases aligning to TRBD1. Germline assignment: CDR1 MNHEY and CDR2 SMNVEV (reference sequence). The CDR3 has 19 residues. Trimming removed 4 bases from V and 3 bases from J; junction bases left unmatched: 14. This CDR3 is CASSYRSGTGGLGTDTQYF. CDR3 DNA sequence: TGTGCCAGCAGTTACAGATCCGGGACAGGGGGCCTTGGGACAGATACGCAGTATTTT.

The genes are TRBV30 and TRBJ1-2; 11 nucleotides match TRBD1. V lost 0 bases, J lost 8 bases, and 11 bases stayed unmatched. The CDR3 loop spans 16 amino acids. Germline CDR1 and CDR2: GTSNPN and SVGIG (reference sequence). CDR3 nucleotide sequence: TGTGCCTGGAGTGTTAGTGGGACAGGGGGAACGACGGGCTACACCTTC. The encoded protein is CAWSVSGTGGTTGYTF.

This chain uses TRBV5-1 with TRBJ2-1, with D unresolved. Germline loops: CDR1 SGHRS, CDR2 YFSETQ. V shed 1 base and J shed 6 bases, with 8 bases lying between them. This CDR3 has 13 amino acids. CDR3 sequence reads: CASSLLSTNEQFF. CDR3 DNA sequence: TGCGCCAGCAGCTTGCTTAGCACCAATGAGCAGTTCTTC.

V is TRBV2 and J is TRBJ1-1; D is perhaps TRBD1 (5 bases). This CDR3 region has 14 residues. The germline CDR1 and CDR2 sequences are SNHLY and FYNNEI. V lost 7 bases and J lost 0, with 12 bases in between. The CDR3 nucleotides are TGTGCCAGCACTGGAGCAGGGATGAACACTGAAGCTTTCTTT. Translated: CASTGAGMNTEAFF.

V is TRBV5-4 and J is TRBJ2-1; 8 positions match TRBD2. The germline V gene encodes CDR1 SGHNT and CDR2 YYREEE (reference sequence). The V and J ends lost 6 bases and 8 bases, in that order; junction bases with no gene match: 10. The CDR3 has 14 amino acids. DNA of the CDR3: TGTGCCAGCACCCTTAGCGGGAATGCTGATGAGCAGTTCTTC. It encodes CASTLSGNADEQFF.

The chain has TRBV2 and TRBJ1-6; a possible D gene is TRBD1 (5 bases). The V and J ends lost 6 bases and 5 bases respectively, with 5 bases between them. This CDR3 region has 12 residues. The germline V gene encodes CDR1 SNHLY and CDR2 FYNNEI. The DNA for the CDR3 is TGTGCCAGCAGACAGGATAATTCACCCCTCCACTTT. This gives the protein CASRQDNSPLHF.

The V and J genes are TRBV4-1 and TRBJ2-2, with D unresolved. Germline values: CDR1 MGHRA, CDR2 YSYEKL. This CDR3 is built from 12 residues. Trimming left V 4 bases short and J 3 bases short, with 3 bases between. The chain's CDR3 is CASSPDTGELFF. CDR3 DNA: TGCGCCAGCAGCCCAGACACCGGGGAGCTGTTTTTT.

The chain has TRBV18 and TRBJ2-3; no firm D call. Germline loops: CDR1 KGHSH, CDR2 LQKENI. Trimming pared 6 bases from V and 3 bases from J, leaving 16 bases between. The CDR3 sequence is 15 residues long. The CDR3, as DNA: TGTGCCAGCTCTACCTCCCCATCAAAGACAGATACGCAGTATTTT. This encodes CASSTSPSKTDTQYF.

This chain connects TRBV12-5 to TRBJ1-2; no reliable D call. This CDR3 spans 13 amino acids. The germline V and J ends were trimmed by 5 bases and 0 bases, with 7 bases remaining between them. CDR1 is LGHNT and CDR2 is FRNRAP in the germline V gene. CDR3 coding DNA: TGTGCTAGTGGTATCCAGGCTAACTATGGCTACACCTTC. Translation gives CASGIQANYGYTF.